This TCR beta chain was identified during a study of early T cells in non-severe SARS-CoV-2 infection. TCRdb recomputed calls from the 5' RACE reads with MiXCR, one row per CDR3 protein. Of fewer than 65,000 distinct CDR3 sequences in the sample, 10% were seen once. The germline gives CDR1 MNHNS, CDR2 SASEGT. The CDR3 covers 16 residues. J gave up 1 base and V 4 bases, and 6 bases lay outside the gene matches. This clonotype was observed a handful of times. Sequenced: whole blood. This sequence joins TRBV6-1 and TRBJ2-1; 8 bases line up with TRBD2. The receptor was isolated from an adult who was a healthcare worker with PCR-confirmed SARS-CoV-2 infection or an uninfected control (not recorded which). The CDR3 loop is CASSGRLAQSYNEQFF. CDR3 nucleotides: TGTGCCAGCAGTGGGAGACTAGCGCAATCCTACAATGAGCAGTTCTTC.